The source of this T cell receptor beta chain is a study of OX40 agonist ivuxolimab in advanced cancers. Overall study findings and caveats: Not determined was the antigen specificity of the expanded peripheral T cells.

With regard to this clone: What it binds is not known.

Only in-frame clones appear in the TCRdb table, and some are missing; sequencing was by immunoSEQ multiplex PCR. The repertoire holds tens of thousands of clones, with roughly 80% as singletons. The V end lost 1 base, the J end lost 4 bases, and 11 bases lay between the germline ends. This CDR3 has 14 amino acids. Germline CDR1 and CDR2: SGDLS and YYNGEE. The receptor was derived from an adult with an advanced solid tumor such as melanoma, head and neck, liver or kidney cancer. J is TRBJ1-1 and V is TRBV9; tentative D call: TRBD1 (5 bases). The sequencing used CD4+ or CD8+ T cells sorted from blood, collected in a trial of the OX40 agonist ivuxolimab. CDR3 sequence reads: CASSVTDRGTEAFF. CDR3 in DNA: TGTGCCAGCAGCGTAACAGATAGGGGCACTGAAGCTTTCTTT.